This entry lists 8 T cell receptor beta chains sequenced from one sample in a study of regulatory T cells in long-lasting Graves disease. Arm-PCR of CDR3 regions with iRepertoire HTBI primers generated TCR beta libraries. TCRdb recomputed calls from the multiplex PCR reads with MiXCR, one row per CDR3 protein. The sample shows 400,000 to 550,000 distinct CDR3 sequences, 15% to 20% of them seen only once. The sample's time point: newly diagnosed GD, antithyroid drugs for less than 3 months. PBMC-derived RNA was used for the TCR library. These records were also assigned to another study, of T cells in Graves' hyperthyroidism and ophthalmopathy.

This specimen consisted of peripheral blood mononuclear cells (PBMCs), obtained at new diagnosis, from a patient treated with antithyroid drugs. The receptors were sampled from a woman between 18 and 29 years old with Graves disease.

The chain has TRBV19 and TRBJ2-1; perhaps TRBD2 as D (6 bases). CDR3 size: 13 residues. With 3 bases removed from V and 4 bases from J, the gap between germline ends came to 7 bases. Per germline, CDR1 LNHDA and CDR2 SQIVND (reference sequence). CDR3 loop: CASSMTRYNEQFF. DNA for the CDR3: TGTGCCAGTAGTATGACTAGATACAATGAGCAGTTCTTC.

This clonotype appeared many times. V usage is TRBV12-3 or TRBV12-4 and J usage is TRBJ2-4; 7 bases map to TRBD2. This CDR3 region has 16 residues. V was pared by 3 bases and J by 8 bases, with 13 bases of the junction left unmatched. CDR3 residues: CASSFRASGERDIQYF. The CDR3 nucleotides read TGTGCCAGCAGTTTTAGGGCTAGCGGAGAAAGGGACATTCAGTACTTC.

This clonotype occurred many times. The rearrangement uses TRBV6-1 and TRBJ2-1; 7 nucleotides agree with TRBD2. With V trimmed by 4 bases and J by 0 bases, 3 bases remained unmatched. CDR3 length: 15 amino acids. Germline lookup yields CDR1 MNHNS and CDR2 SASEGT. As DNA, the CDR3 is TGTGCCAGCAGTGCAGCGGGGAGCTCCTACAATGAGCAGTTCTTC. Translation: CASSAAGSSYNEQFF.

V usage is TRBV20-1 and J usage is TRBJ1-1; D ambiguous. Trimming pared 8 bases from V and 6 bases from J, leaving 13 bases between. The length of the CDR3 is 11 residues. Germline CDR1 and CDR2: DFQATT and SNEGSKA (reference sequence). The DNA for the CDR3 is TGCAGTCCAACTAGCCAAGCTGAAGCTTTCTTT. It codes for CSPTSQAEAFF.

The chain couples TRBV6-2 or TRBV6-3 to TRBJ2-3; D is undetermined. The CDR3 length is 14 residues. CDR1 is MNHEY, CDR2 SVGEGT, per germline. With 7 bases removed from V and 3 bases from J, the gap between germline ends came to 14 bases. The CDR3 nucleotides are TGTGCCAGCATGCGAGAGTTTGGGACAGATACGCAGTATTTT. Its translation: CASMREFGTDTQYF.

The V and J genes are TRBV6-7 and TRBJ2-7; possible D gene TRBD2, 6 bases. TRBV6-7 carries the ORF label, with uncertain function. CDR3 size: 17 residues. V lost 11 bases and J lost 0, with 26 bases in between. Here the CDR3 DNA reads TGTGCCTCCCAAGAGGAAGGGAGGTGGGAGAGCTCCTACGAGCAGTACTTC. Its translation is CASQEEGRWESSYEQYF.

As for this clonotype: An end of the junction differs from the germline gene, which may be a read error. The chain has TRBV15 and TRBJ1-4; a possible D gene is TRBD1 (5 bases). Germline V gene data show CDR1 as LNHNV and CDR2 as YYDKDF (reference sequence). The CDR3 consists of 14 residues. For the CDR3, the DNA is TGTTCCACCCGTCGGGGACGGATAAATGAAAAACTGTTTTTT. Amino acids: CSTRRGRINEKLFF.

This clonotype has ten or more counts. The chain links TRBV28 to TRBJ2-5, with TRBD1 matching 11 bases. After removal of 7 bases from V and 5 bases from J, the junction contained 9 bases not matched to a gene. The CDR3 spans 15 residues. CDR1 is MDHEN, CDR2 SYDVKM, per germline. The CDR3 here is CASTFTGTGGETQYF. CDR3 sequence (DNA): TGTGCCAGCACCTTTACCGGGACAGGGGGGGAGACCCAGTACTTC.